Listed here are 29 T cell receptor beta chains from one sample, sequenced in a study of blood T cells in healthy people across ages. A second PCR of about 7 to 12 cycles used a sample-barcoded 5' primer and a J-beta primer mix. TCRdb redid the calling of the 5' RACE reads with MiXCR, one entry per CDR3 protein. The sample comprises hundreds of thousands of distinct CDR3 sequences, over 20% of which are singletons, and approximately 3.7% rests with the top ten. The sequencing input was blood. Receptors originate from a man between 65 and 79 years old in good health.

CDR3 residues: CASSARKGANEKLFF. The CDR3 nucleotides read TGTGCCAGCAGCGCCCGGAAGGGGGCTAATGAAAAACTGTTTTTT. This chain uses TRBV13 with TRBJ1-4; tentatively, D is TRBD1 (6 bases). Trimming left V 5 bases short and J 3 bases short, with 13 bases between. The length of the CDR3 is 15 residues. Germline V lookup: CDR1 PRHDT, CDR2 FYEKMQ (reference sequence). Based on the CDR3 plus reference TRBV13 and TRBJ1-4, the full variable domain is AAGVIQSPRHLIKEKRETATLKCYPIPRHDTVYWYQQGPGQDPQFLISFYEKMQSDKGSIPDRFSAQQFSDYHSELNMSSLELGDSALYFCASSARKGANEKLFFGSGTQLSVL.

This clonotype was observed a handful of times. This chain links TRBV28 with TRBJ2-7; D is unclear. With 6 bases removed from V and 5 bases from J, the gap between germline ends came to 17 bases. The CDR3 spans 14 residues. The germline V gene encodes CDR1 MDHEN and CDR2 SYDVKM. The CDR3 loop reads CASSPPVPRNEQYF. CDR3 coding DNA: TGTGCCAGCAGCCCTCCGGTTCCCCGAAACGAGCAGTACTTC.

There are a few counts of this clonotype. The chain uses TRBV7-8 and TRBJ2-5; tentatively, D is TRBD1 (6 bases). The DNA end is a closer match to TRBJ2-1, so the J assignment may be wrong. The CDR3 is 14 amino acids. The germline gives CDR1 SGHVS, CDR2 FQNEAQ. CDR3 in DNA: TGTGCCAGCAGCTTACCGGGACAATCTTTTTGGCAGTTCTTC. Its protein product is CASSLPGQSFWQFF.

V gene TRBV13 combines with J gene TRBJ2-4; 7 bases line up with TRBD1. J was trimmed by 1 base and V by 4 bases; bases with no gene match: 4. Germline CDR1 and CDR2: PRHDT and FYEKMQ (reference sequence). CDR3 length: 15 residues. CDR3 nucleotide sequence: TGTGCCAGCAGCTCGACAGGGTCGGCCAAAAACATTCAGTACTTC. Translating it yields CASSSTGSAKNIQYF.

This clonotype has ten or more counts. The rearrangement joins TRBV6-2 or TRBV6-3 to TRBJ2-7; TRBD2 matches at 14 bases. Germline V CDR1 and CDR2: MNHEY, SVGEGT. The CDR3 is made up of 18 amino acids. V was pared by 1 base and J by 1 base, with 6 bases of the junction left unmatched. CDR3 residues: CASSYFRTSGRKSYEQYF. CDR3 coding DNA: TGTGCCAGCAGTTACTTTCGGACTAGCGGGAGGAAATCCTACGAGCAGTACTTC.

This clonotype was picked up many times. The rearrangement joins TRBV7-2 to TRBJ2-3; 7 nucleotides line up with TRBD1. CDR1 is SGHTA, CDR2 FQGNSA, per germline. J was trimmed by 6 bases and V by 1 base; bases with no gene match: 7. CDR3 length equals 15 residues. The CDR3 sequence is CASSLGDRASDTQYF. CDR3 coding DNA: TGTGCCAGCAGCTTAGGGGACAGAGCCTCTGATACGCAGTATTTT. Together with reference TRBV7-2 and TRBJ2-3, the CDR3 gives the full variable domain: GAGVSQSPSNKVTEKGKDVELRCDPISGHTALYWYRQSLGQGLEFLIYFQGNSAPDKSGLPSDRFSAERTGGSVSTLTIQRTQQEDSAVYLCASSLGDRASDTQYFGPGTRLTVL.

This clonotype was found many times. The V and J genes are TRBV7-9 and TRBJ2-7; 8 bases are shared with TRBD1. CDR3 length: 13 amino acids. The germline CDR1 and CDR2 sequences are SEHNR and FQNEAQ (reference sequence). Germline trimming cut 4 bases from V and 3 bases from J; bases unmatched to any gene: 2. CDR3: CASSSTGVYEQYF. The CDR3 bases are TGTGCCAGCAGCTCGACAGGGGTCTACGAGCAGTACTTC.

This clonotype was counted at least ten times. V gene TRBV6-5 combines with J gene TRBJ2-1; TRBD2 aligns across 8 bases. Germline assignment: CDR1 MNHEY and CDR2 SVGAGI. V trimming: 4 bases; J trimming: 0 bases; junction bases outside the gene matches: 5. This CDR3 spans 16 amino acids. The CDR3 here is CASSLRSGNSYNEQFF. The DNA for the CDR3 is TGTGCCAGCAGTTTACGTAGCGGGAACTCCTACAATGAGCAGTTCTTC.

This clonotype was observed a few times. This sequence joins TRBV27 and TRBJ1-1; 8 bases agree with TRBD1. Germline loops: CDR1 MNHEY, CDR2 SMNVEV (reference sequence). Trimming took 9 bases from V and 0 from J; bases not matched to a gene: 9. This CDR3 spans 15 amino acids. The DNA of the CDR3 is TGTGCCAGTAGCTTCCACAGGGGGATGAACACTGAAGCTTTCTTT. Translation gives CASSFHRGMNTEAFF.

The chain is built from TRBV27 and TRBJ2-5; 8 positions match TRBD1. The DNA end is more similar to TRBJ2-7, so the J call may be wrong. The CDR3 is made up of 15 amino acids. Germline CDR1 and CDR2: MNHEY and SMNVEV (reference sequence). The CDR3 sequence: CASSFDRGGNDEQYF. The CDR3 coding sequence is TGTGCCAGCAGTTTTGACAGGGGCGGTAACGACGAGCAGTACTTC.

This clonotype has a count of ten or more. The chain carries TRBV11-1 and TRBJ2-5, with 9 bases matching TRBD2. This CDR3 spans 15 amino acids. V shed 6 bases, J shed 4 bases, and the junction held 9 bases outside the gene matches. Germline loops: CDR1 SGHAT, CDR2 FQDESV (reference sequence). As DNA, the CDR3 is TGTGCCAGCAGGACGCGGGAGGGCCACGGAGAGACCCAGTACTTC. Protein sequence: CASRTREGHGETQYF.

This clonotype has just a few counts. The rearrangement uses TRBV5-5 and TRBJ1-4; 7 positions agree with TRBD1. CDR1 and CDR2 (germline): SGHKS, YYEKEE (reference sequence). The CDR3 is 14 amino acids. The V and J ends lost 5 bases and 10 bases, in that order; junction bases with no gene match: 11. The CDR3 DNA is TGTGCCAGCAGGCCTGACAGGGCGTTCGGAAAACTGTTTTTT. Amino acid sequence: CASRPDRAFGKLFF.

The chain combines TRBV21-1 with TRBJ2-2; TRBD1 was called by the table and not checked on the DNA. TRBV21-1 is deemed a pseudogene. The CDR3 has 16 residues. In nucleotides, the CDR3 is TGTGCCAGCAGCAAAGGAAGCAGGGTGAACACCGGGGAGCTGTTTTTT. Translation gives CASSKGSRVNTGELFF.

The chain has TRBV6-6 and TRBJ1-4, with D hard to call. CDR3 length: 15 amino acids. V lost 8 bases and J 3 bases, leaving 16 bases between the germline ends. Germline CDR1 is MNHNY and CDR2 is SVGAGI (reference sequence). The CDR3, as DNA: TGTGCCAGCGCAAACCCGGGGAGCGCTAATGAAAAACTGTTTTTT. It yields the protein CASANPGSANEKLFF.

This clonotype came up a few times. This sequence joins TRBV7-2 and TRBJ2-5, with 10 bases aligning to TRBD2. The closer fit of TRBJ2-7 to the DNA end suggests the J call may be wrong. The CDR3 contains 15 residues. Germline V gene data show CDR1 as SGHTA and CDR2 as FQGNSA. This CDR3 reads CASSTAAGGSYEQYF. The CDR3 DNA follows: TGTGCCAGCAGCACCGCAGCGGGAGGGTCCTACGAGCAGTACTTC.

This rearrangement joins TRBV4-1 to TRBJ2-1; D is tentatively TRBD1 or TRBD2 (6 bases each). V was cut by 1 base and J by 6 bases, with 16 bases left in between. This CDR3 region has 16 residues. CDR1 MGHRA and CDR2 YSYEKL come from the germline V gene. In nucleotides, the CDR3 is TGCGCCAGCAGCCAAGTAAGAGGAGGGGGATCCAATGAGCAGTTCTTC. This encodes CASSQVRGGGSNEQFF.

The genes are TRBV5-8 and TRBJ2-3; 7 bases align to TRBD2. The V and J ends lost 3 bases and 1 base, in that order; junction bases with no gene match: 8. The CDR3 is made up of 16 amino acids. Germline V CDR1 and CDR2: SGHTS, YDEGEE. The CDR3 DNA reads TGTGCCAGCAGCTCCTTGCGGGAGAAGGGCACAGATACGCAGTATTTT. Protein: CASSSLREKGTDTQYF.

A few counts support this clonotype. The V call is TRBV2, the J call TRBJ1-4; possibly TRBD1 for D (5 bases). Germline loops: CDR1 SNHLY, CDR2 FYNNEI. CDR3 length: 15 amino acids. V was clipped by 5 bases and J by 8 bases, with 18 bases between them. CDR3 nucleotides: TGTGCCAGCAGTAAGTCCGGGACCGACTCCGAAAAACTGTTTTTT. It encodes CASSKSGTDSEKLFF.

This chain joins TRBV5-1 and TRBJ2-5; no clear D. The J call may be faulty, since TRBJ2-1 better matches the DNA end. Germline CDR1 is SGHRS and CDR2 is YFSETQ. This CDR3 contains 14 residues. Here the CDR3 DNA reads TGCGCCAGCAGCTTGTGGGCCGGATTGAATGAGCAGTTCTTC. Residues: CASSLWAGLNEQFF.

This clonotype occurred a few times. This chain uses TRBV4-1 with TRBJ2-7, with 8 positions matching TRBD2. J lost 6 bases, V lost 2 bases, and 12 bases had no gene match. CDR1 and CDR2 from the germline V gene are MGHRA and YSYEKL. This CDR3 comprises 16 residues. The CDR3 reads CASSQQGLGEYSEQYF. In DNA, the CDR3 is TGCGCCAGCAGCCAACAGGGACTAGGGGAATACTCCGAGCAGTACTTC.

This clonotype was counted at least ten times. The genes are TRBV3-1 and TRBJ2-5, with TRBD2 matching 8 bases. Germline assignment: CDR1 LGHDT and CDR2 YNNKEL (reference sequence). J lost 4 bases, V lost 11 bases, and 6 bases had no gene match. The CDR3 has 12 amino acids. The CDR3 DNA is TGTGCCGCAGGGACTAGACTAGAGACCCAGTACTTC. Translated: CAAGTRLETQYF.

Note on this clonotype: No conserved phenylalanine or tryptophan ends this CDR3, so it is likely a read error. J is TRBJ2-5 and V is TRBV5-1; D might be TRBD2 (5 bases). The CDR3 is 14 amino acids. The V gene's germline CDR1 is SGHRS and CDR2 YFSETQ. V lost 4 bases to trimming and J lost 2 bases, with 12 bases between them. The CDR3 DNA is TGCGCCAGCAGCCCGGGAACTAGGCAAGAGACCCAGTACCTC. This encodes CASSPGTRQETQYL.

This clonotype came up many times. Written as DNA, the CDR3 is TGTGCCAGCAGCCTACACCAAGAGACCCAGTACTTC. This codes for CASSLHQETQYF. The chain employs TRBV7-6 and TRBJ2-5; D is unresolved. In germline, CDR1 is SGHVS, CDR2 FNYEAQ. This CDR3 is 12 amino acids long. Trimming stripped 5 bases from V and 0 bases from J, with 4 bases between.

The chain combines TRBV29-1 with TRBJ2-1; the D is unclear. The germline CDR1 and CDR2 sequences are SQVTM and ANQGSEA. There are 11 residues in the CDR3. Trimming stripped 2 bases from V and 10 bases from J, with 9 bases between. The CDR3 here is CSVENLREQFF. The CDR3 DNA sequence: TGCAGCGTTGAAAACCTAAGGGAGCAGTTCTTC.

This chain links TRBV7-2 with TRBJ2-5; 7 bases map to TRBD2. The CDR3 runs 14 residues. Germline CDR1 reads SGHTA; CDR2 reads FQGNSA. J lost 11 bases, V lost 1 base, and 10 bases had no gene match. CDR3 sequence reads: CASSLVRESWEQYF. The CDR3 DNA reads TGTGCCAGCAGCTTAGTGCGGGAGTCTTGGGAGCAGTACTTC.

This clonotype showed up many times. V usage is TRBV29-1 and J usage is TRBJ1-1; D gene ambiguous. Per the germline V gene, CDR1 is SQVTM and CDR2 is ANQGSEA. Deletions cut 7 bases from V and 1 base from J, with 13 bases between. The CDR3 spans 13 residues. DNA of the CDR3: TGCAGCGCTATAATAAGGTCGAACACTGAAGCTTTCTTT. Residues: CSAIIRSNTEAFF.

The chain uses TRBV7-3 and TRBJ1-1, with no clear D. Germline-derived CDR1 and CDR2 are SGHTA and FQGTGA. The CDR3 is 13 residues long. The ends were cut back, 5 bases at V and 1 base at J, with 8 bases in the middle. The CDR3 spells CASSTMGNTEAFF. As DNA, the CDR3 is TGTGCCAGCAGCACAATGGGGAACACTGAAGCTTTCTTT.

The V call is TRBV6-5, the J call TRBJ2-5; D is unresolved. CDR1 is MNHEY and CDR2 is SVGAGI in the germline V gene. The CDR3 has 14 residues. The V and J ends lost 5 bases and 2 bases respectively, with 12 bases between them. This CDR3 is CASSGDFGQETQYF. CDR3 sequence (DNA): TGTGCCAGCAGTGGCGATTTTGGGCAAGAGACCCAGTACTTC.

The CDR3 protein is CASSTRDREAGELFF. As DNA, the CDR3 is TGTGCCAGCAGCACTCGGGACAGGGAGGCCGGGGAGCTGTTTTTT. The chain carries TRBV9 and TRBJ2-2; 9 bases agree with TRBD1. Germline lookup yields CDR1 SGDLS and CDR2 YYNGEE. The CDR3 has 15 amino acids. The J segment lost 6 bases and the V segment lost 4 bases, leaving 7 bases of the junction unmatched.